This passage covers 8 T cell receptor beta chains from one sample sequenced in a study of T cells in Graves' hyperthyroidism and ophthalmopathy. Researchers amplified the TCR beta CDR3 regions from RNA transcripts. In the first-round RT-PCR of the TCR CDR3, the HTBI primer set was used. TCRdb re-called the multiplex PCR reads through MiXCR, storing one row per CDR3 protein. The sample has under 550,000 distinct CDR3 sequences, around 20% seen once; the top ten hold 40% to 50%. Sample: blood. These receptors all come from a man aged 35 to 55 with Graves' ophthalmopathy.

In its sample, this clonotype was seen a few times. The chain carries TRBV13 and TRBJ1-1, with D maybe TRBD1 (6 bases). This CDR3 region has 18 residues. Germline CDR1 PRHDT, CDR2 FYEKMQ (reference sequence). V was cut by 0 bases and J by 0 bases, with 17 bases left in between. CDR3 region: CASSLGRTDLVMNTEAFF. The CDR3 region has the DNA TGTGCCAGCAGCTTAGGACGGACAGACCTTGTTATGAACACTGAAGCTTTCTTT.

This clonotype was picked up one time. This chain connects TRBV2 to TRBJ2-1, with TRBD2 identical over 12 bases. The length of the CDR3 is 14 residues. Per germline, CDR1 SNHLY and CDR2 FYNNEI. V trimming: 7 bases; J trimming: 6 bases; junction bases outside the gene matches: 4. CDR3 nucleotide sequence: TGTGCCAGCAAGCTAGCGGGGGGGCGCAATGAGCAGTTCTTC. Translating it yields CASKLAGGRNEQFF.

This clonotype was detected many times. The V call is TRBV20-1, the J call TRBJ2-1; TRBD2 aligns across 16 bases. CDR3 length: 17 residues. V trimming: 4 bases; J trimming: 5 bases; junction bases outside the gene matches: 8. Germline-derived CDR1 and CDR2 are DFQATT and SNEGSKA (reference sequence). The CDR3 is CSAKFIGTSGRDNEQFF. The CDR3 DNA is TGCAGTGCTAAGTTTATAGGGACTAGCGGGAGGGACAATGAGCAGTTCTTC.

This clonotype has ten or more counts. This sequence joins TRBV12-3 or TRBV12-4 and TRBJ2-1; 9 bases fit TRBD2. Trimming cost V 3 bases and J 0 bases; bases outside gene matches: 15. This CDR3 is 20 amino acids long. The CDR3 loop is CASSFTGGLAGTSSYNEQFF. DNA of the CDR3: TGTGCCAGCAGTTTTACAGGAGGGCTAGCGGGGACCAGCTCCTACAATGAGCAGTTCTTC.

This clonotype was seen ten or more times. V gene TRBV30 combines with J gene TRBJ1-5; 12 bases agree with TRBD1. CDR1 GTSNPN and CDR2 SVGIG come from the germline V gene (reference sequence). The CDR3 is 17 residues long. Losses at the gene ends were 5 bases for V and 7 bases for J; bases not matched to a gene: 15. CDR3 nucleotide sequence: TGTGCCTGGGCCTCCGGGACAGGGGGCCAGGGGAGGCAGCCCCAGCATTTT. Its protein product is CAWASGTGGQGRQPQHF.

In its sample, this clonotype was seen many times. The chain carries TRBV28 and TRBJ2-1, with TRBD2 matching over 12 bases. The V gene's germline CDR1 is MDHEN and CDR2 SYDVKM. V shed 6 bases, J shed 8 bases, and the junction held 17 bases outside the gene matches. This CDR3 is built from 18 residues. CDR3 DNA: TGTGCCAGCAGCGCTAGCGGGAGGGCCCTCGCAAAGTCCGATGAGCAGTTCTTC. This translates into CASSASGRALAKSDEQFF.

The chain joins TRBV9 to TRBJ2-3; D is uncertain. The germline V gene encodes CDR1 SGDLS and CDR2 YYNGEE. V was shortened by 4 bases and J by 1 base, with 13 bases between the two germline ends. The CDR3 totals 15 residues. The CDR3 loop is CASSSLHGGTDTQYF. CDR3 DNA sequence: TGTGCCAGCAGCTCCTTACACGGCGGCACAGATACGCAGTATTTT.

The CDR3 nucleotides are TGTGCCAGCAGCGTTCTATTGGACACTGAAGCTTTCTTT. It specifies CASSVLLDTEAFF. The gene calls are TRBV9 and TRBJ1-1; D is ambiguous. Looked up from germline, CDR1 is SGDLS and CDR2 is YYNGEE. The ends were cut back, 2 bases at V and 3 bases at J, with 8 bases in the middle. This CDR3 contains 13 residues.